This paragraph covers one T cell receptor beta chain sequence. Its specificity is unknown. Healthy donors of bone marrow made up the group. PCR amplification relied on 60 Vbeta primers (plus 13 Jbeta primers). Sequencing was performed with immunoSEQ multiplex PCR; in TCRdb, only in-frame clones are kept and a portion is missing. The table lists 110,000 or so clones, over 70% of them singletons. This sample was taken from a study of cytomegalovirus exposure and HLA in healthy donors. Findings of the study overall: In a later analysis, a genetic analysis reported fewer productive-TCR N-insertions in an Asian-associated ancestry cluster than the cohort average. Presence/absence analyses assumed roughly uniform sequencing depth across donors.

Looked up from germline, CDR1 is SGHVS and CDR2 is FNYEAQ. CDR3 size: 14 residues. The V and J ends lost 5 bases and 4 bases, in that order; junction bases with no gene match: 5. The sequenced material came from PBMCs. The TCR originated in a woman between 40 and 55 years old in good health and CMV-seropositive. The gene calls are TRBV7-6 and TRBJ2-7, with 10 bases identical to TRBD2. DNA of the CDR3: TGTGCCAGCAGCCCACGGACTAGCGGTTACGAGCAGTACTTC. This encodes CASSPRTSGYEQYF. Drawing the rest from reference TRBV7-6 and TRBJ2-7, the complete variable domain is GAGVSQSPRYKVTKRGQDVALRCDPISGHVSLYWYRQALGQGPEFLTYFNYEAQQDKSGLPNDRFSAERPEGSISTLTIQRTEQRDSAMYRCASSPRTSGYEQYFGPGTRLTVT.